These 6 T cell receptor beta chains were sequenced from one sample in a study of cytomegalovirus exposure and HLA in healthy donors. Primers for the PCR totalled 60 Vbeta and 13 Jbeta. Clones were sequenced by immunoSEQ multiplex PCR, and TCRdb holds only the in-frame ones, with some missing. The table records some 140,000 clones, about 68% of them present only once. The source material was PBMCs. These receptors were obtained from a man under 40 in good health and CMV-seronegative.

The chain employs TRBV7-9 and TRBJ2-5; tentatively, D is TRBD1 (6 bases). CDR3 length: 12 residues. The V end was cut by 10 bases, the J end by 5 bases, with 14 bases between. Germline V gives CDR1 SEHNR, CDR2 FQNEAQ (reference sequence). The DNA of the CDR3 is TGTGCCACCTTGTACAGGGAGGAGACCCAGTACTTC. Residues: CATLYREETQYF.

The chain uses TRBV2 and TRBJ2-2, with a tentative D call TRBD1 (5 bases). The CDR3 has 14 amino acids. V lost 8 bases to trimming and J lost 1 base, with 11 bases between them. Per the germline V gene, CDR1 is SNHLY and CDR2 is FYNNEI. The CDR3 protein is CASGDSQNTGELFF. CDR3 coding DNA: TGTGCCAGCGGCGACAGCCAGAACACCGGGGAGCTGTTTTTT.

The chain carries TRBV27 and TRBJ2-7, with D possibly being TRBD1 (6 bases). CDR3 size: 16 residues. Germline CDR1 reads MNHEY; CDR2 reads SMNVEV (reference sequence). Trimming took 2 bases from V and 5 from J, leaving 19 bases between them. This CDR3 reads CASSLGAGATPHEQYF. In nucleotides, the CDR3 is TGTGCCAGCAGTTTAGGGGCAGGGGCGACCCCTCACGAGCAGTACTTC.

This chain uses TRBV28 with TRBJ1-4, with unresolved D. The CDR3 is 11 amino acids. Germline CDR1 reads MDHEN; CDR2 reads SYDVKM. The V and J ends lost 10 bases and 8 bases respectively, with 11 bases between them. The CDR3 DNA follows: TGTGCCACCGGTCAATTCGAAAAACTGTTTTTT. It yields the protein CATGQFEKLFF.

This clone appeared a few times. The J gene is TRBJ1-1, the V gene TRBV19; tentatively, D is TRBD1 (5 bases). V shed 10 bases and J shed 0 bases, with 15 bases lying between them. Germline V CDR1 and CDR2: LNHDA, SQIVND (reference sequence). The CDR3 is 14 amino acids. CDR3 loop: CATTKGGVNTEAFF. The CDR3 DNA follows: TGTGCCACCACAAAAGGAGGGGTGAACACTGAAGCTTTCTTT.

The chain is built from TRBV5-6 and TRBJ2-5, with TRBD1 matching 10 bases. CDR1 is SGHDT, CDR2 YYEEEE, per germline. Trimming at V came to 5 bases and at J to 4 bases, leaving 5 bases not matched to a gene. There are 14 residues in the CDR3. CDR3 sequence reads: CASRPTGGGETQYF. The CDR3 region has the DNA TGTGCCAGCAGACCGACAGGGGGCGGAGAGACCCAGTACTTC. Based on the CDR3 plus reference TRBV5-6 and TRBJ2-5, the full variable domain is DAGVTQSPTHLIKTRGQQVTLRCSPKSGHDTVSWYQQALGQGPQFIFQYYEEEERQRGNFPDRFSGHQFPNYSSELNVNALLLGDSALYLCASRPTGGGETQYFGPGTRLLVL.